One and the same sample provided the 8 T cell receptor beta chains below, sequenced in a study of sequential checkpoint blockade in melanoma (dated by TCRdb to about 2019). Read against the paper, the sample's treatment or condition label means: randomized to nivolumab then ipilimumab (arm A) or the reverse (arm B). The library relied on the immunoSEQ multiplex PCR assay. The clones in this table, taken by TCRdb from immuneACCESS, are in-frame only. Not every clone is retained; where verified, under half of the shortfall comes from an unresolved V gene, and the cause of the rest is unknown. The sample table shows under 20,000 clones, and approximately 74% are seen once. About 37% of the sample is in the top ten clones. The sequences come from CD8+ T cells sorted from blood (inferred from file names), collected from a patient given nivolumab and ipilimumab in sequence. Source of these receptors: a human donor with melanoma.

V is TRBV4-1 and J is TRBJ2-2, with D possibly matching TRBD1 (5 bases). The V end lost 4 bases, the J end lost 6 bases, and 15 bases lay between the germline ends. Germline V CDR1 and CDR2: MGHRA, YSYEKL. The CDR3 sequence is 15 residues long. CDR3 DNA: TGCGCCAGCAGCCCCCCCCCAGGGCCCGCCGGGGAGCTGTTTTTT. Protein sequence: CASSPPPGPAGELFF.

The rearrangement uses TRBV29-1 and TRBJ2-7; D gene uncertain. The CDR3 loop spans 13 amino acids. The V end was cut by 8 bases, the J end by 0 bases, with 14 bases between. CDR1 is SQVTM and CDR2 is ANQGSEA in the germline V gene. CDR3 residues: CSYKTTYSYEQYF. In nucleotides, the CDR3 is TGCAGCTATAAGACAACCTACTCCTACGAGCAGTACTTC.

The chain has TRBV4-3 and TRBJ2-6; no reliable D call. V was trimmed by 0 bases and J by 0 bases, leaving 6 bases between them. Germline CDR1 LGHNA, CDR2 YSLEER. The CDR3 covers 16 residues. The CDR3 nucleotides read TGCGCCAGCAGCCAAGATACCGGCTCTGGGGCCAACGTCCTGACTTTC. It translates to CASSQDTGSGANVLTF.

V is TRBV10-3 and J is TRBJ1-2; 10 positions agree with TRBD1. CDR3 length: 15 amino acids. Looked up from germline, CDR1 is ENHRY and CDR2 is SYGVKD. The J segment lost 7 bases and the V segment lost 0 bases, leaving 5 bases of the junction unmatched. CDR3 DNA: TGTGCCATCAGTGAGTCCGAGACAGGGGGCGGTGGCTACACCTTC. Protein: CAISESETGGGGYTF.

The chain employs TRBV6-6 and TRBJ2-1; 9 bases fit TRBD1. This CDR3 comprises 14 residues. With 5 bases clipped from V and 6 bases from J, the junction kept 5 bases outside the gene matches. Germline V lookup: CDR1 MNHNY, CDR2 SVGAGI (reference sequence). CDR3 loop: CASSQNRGLNEQFF. CDR3 sequence (DNA): TGTGCCAGCAGTCAGAACAGGGGGCTCAATGAGCAGTTCTTC.

The rearrangement links TRBV27 to TRBJ1-5, with D uncertain. The V gene lost 2 bases and the J gene lost 5 bases, with 7 bases spanning the gap. This CDR3 spans 13 amino acids. CDR1 and CDR2 from the germline V gene are MNHEY and SMNVEV (reference sequence). CDR3 coding DNA: TGTGCCAGCAGTTTAGCGGAATATCAGCCCCAGCATTTT. This translates into CASSLAEYQPQHF.

The V and J genes are TRBV27 and TRBJ1-5; D is possibly TRBD1 (6 bases). The CDR3 is 15 residues long. Germline V gene sequence: CDR1 MNHEY, CDR2 SMNVEV (reference sequence). Between the trimmed V and J ends, which lost 0 bases and 9 bases, there was a span of 15 bases. CDR3 DNA sequence: TGTGCCAGCAGTTTATCTTGGGGGGGGGCCGCGCCCCAGCATTTT. Translation gives CASSLSWGGAAPQHF.

V gene TRBV7-9 combines with J gene TRBJ2-3, with TRBD2 matching over 7 bases. Germline V gene data show CDR1 as SEHNR and CDR2 as FQNEAQ (reference sequence). This CDR3 comprises 16 residues. V trimming: 5 bases; J trimming: 1 base; junction bases outside the gene matches: 9. CDR3 DNA sequence: TGTGCCAGCAGCGAAAGGGAGGGGCAGGGCACAGATACGCAGTATTTT. It specifies CASSEREGQGTDTQYF.